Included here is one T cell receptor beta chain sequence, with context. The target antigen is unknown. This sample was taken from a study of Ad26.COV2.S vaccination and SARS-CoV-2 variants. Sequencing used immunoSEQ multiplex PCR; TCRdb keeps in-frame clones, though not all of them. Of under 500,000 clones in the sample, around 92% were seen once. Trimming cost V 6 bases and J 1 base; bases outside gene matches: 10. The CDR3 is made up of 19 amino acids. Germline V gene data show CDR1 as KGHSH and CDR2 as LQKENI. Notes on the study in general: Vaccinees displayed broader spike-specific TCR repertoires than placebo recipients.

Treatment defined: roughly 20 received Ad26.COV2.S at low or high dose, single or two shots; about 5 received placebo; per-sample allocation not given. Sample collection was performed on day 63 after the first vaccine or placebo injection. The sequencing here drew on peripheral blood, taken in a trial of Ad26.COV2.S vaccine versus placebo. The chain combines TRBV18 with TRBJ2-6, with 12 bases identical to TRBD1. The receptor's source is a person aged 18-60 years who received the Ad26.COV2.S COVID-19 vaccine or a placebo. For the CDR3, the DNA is TGTGCCAGCTCCCGGTTACCGGGACAGGGGGCTTCTGGGGCCAACGTCCTGACTTTC. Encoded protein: CASSRLPGQGASGANVLTF. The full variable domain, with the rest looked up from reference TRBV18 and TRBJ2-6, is NAGVMQNPRHLVRRRGQEARLRCSPMKGHSHVYWYRQLPEEGLKFMVYLQKENIIDESGMPKERFSAEFPKEGPSILRIQQVVRGDSAAYFCASSRLPGQGASGANVLTFGAGSRLTVL.